The T cell receptor (beta chain) under discussion was sequenced for a study of CD8 T cells in Susac syndrome (dated by TCRdb to the late 2010s). At the level of the whole study: Of the Susac syndrome patients who were sequenced, about 6 had clinically active disease and eight were in clinical remission. At blood withdrawal, Susac syndrome patients were either therapy-naive, taking corticosteroids (in some cases with IVIg as well), or taking IVIg alone. The study used repertoire sequencing to test whether antigen drove CD8+ T cell activation and differentiation in Susac syndrome. CD8+ T cell repertoire clonality was compared between some 13 healthy donors, approximately 14 Susac syndrome patients and about 15 multiple sclerosis patients.

Peripheral blood CD8+ and CD4+ T cells from healthy donors, Susac syndrome patients and multiple sclerosis patients were profiled by high-throughput TCR beta sequencing. Recently defined diagnostic criteria for definite or probable disease were met by the Susac syndrome patients. Bulk CD8+ and CD4+ T cells were purified magnetically by negative isolation, whereas CD8+ TEMRA cells were enriched by FACS. Blood was collected in EDTA tubes and processed within 24 hours, with PBMCs isolated through density gradient centrifugation. PBMCs destined for TCR sequencing were cryopreserved in liquid nitrogen and later thawed in a 37 °C water bath. A purity of at least 90% was achieved for sorted or isolated CD4+, CD8+ and CD8+ TEMRA cells. On the study overall, not on this receptor specifically: Susac syndrome CD8+ repertoires showed clonal expansion, highest in CD8+ TEMRA cells and greater in clinically active than remitting patients. Approximately 15 Susac-specific public clones were identified in the total CD8+ repertoire, and a few Susac-specific public clones were identified in the CD8+ TEMRA repertoire. The TCR sequencing and HLA analysis was acknowledged to have included a relatively small number of individuals.

The CDR1 and CDR2 encoded by the germline V gene are MGHRA and YSYEKL. The CDR3 sequence holds 15 residues, the cysteine and phenylalanine included. The read is trimmed to its CDR3 DNA, 45 bases read in frame from base 1. Trimming takes 2 bases off V and 3 bases off J; junction bases not matched to a gene: 3. RNA was extracted using the RNeasy kit, and about 0.5 to 1 ug of the RNA was reverse transcribed with random hexamers. The immunoSEQ multiplex PCR assay, which covers 54 Vbeta and 13 Jbeta segments, was used to amplify TCR beta CDR3 regions. PCR amplification bias was corrected by using a synthetic template baseline for primer optimization and computational correction. In the source study's methods: Reads were annotated to V, D and J genes per IMGT and analyzed with immunoSEQ Analyzer, keeping only productive sequences. Clonality was computed as one minus Shannon entropy normalized by log2 of the number of productive unique sequences. For each patient and control, public and private clones were evaluated among the 100 most prevalent clones. A clone was defined as Susac-specific if it was absent from the healthy and MS cohorts, from roughly 990 published viral clones and from other ImmuneACCESS disease sequences. In-frame beta chains were kept once TCRdb had trimmed the public reads at Q25 with fastp and called clones with MiXCR. Rows with a matching CDR3 protein are joined into one entry that keeps the most common DNA and genes. The V and J calls follow TCRdb's processing rather than the paper's. Counted in this sample were 70,000 to 85,000 distinct CDR3 sequences; approximately 96% of them appeared once. Together, the top ten hold more than 0.35% of the sample.

In regard to this clonotype: Its cognate antigen has yet to be identified. There are no base qualities to consult, and no much larger clone falls within one base.

What was sequenced was CD8+ T cells from PBMCs. The clonotype originates from a human donor with Susac syndrome. Recombination linked TRBV4-1 to TRBJ1-1; TRBD1 aligns with 10 central bases. The base sequence is TGCGCCAGCAGCCAATTCGGGACAGGGGACACTGAAGCTTTCTTT. Its translation is CASSQFGTGDTEAFF.